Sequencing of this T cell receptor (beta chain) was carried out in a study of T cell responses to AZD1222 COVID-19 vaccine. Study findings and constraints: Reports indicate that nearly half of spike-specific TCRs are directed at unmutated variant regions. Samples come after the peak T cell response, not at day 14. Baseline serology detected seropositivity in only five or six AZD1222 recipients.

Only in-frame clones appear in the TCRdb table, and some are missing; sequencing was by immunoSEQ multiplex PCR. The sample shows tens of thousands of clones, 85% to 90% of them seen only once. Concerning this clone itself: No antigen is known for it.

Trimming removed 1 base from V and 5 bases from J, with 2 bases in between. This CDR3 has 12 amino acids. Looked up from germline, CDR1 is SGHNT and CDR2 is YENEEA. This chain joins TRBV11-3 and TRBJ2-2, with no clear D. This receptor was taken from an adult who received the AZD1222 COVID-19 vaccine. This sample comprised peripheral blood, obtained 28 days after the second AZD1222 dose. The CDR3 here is CASSLGTGELFF. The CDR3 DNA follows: TGTGCCAGCAGCTTAGGAACCGGGGAGCTGTTTTTT.